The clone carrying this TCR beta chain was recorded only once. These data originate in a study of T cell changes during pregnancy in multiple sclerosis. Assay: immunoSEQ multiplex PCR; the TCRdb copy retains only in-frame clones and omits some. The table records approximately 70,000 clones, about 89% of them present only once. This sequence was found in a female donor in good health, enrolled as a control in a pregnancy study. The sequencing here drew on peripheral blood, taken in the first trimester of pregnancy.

CDR3 coding DNA: TGTGCCATCAGTTCCCTAAGAGGAGCTAACTATGGCTACACCTTC. It is translated as CAISSLRGANYGYTF. This sequence joins TRBV10-3 and TRBJ1-2; no reliable D call. CDR3 length equals 15 residues. The germline V and J ends were trimmed by 5 bases and 0 bases, with 13 bases remaining between them. Germline CDR1 reads ENHRY; CDR2 reads SYGVKD.